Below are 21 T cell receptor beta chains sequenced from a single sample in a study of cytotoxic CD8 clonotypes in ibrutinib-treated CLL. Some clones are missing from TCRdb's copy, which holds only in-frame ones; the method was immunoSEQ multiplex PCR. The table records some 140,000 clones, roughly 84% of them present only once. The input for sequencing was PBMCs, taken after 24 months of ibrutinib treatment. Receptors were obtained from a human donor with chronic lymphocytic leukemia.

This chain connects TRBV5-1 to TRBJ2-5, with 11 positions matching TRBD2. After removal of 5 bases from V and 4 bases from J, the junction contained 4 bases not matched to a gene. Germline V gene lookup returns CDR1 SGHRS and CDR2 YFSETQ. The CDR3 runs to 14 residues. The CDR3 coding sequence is TGCGCCAGCAGACGAGGACTAGCGGGAGAGACCCAGTACTTC. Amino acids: CASRRGLAGETQYF.

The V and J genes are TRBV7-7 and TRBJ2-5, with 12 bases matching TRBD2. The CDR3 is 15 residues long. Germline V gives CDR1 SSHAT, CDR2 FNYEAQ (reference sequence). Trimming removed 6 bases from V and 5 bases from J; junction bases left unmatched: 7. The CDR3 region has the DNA TGTGCCAGCAGTCCCCTAGCGGGGGGGCGGGAGACCCAGTACTTC. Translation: CASSPLAGGRETQYF.

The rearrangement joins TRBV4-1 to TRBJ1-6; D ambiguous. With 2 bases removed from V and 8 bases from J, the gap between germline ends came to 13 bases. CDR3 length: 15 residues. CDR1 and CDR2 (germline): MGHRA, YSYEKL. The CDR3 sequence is CASSQFRGRDSPLHF. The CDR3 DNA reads TGCGCCAGCAGCCAATTCCGCGGGAGAGATTCACCCCTCCACTTT.

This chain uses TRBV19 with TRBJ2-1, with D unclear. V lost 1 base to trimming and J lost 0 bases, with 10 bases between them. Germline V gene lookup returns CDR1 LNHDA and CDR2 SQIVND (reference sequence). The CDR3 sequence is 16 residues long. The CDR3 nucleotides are TGTGCCAGTAGTATAGTTCCCCGAGGCTCCTACAATGAGCAGTTCTTC. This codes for CASSIVPRGSYNEQFF.

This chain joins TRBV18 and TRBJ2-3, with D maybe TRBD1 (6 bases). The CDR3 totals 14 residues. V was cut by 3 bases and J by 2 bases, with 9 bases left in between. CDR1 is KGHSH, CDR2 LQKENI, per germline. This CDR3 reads CASSPWTDTDTQYF. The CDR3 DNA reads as TGTGCCAGCTCACCTTGGACAGACACAGATACGCAGTATTTT.

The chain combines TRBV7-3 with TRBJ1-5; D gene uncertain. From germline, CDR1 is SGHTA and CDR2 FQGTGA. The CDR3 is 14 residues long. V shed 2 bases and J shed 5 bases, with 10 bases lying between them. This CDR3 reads CASSLVGIHQPQHF. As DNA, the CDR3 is TGTGCCAGCAGCTTAGTCGGTATTCATCAGCCCCAGCATTTT.

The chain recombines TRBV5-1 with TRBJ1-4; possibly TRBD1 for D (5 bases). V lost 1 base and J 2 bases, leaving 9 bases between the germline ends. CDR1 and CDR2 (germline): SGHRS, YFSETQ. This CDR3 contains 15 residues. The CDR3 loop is CASSLLGGTNEKLFF. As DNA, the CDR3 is TGCGCCAGCAGCTTGTTGGGGGGGACTAATGAAAAACTGTTTTTT.

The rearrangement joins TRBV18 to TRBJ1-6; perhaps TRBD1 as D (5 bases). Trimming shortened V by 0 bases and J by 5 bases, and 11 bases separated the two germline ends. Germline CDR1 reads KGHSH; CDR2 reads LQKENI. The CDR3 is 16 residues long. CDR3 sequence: CASSPPSRVNNSPLHF. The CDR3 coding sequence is TGTGCCAGCTCACCACCGAGCAGGGTAAATAATTCACCCCTCCACTTT.

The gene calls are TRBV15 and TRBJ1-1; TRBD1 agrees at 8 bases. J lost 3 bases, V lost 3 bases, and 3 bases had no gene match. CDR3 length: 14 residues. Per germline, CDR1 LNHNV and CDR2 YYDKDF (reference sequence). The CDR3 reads CATSRIQGDTEAFF. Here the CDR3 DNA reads TGTGCCACCAGCAGGATACAGGGGGACACTGAAGCTTTCTTT. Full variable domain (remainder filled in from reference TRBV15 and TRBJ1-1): DAMVIQNPRYQVTQFGKPVTLSCSQTLNHNVMYWYQQKSSQAPKLLFHYYDKDFNNEADTPDNFQSRRPNTSFCFLDIRSPGLGDTAMYLCATSRIQGDTEAFFGQGTRLTVV.

This chain's CDR3 is CASSPPPGTTLTDTQYF. In nucleotides, the CDR3 is TGTGCCAGCAGCCCCCCCCCGGGGACGACCCTCACAGATACGCAGTATTTT. This chain connects TRBV7-2 to TRBJ2-3; TRBD1 or TRBD2 may be the D gene (5 bases each). Trimming removed 5 bases at V and 2 bases at J, with 20 bases between. The germline V gene encodes CDR1 SGHTA and CDR2 FQGNSA. The CDR3 loop spans 17 amino acids.

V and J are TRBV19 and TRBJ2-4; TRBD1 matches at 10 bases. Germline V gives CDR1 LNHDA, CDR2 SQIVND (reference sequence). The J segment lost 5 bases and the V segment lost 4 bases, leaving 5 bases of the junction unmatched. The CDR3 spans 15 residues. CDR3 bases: TGTGCCAGTAGTAACCACGGGACAGGGGAAAACATTCAGTACTTC. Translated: CASSNHGTGENIQYF.

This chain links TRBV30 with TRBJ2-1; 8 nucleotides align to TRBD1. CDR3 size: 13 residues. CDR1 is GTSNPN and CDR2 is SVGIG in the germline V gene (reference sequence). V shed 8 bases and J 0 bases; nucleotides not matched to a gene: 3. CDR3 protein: CAKQGVSYNEQFF. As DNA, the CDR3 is TGTGCCAAACAGGGGGTCTCCTACAATGAGCAGTTCTTC.

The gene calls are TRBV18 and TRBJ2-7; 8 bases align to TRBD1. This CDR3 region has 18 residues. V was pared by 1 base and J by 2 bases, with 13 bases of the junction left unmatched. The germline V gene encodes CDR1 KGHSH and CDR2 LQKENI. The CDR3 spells CASSPLYETGGTAYEQYF. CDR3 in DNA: TGTGCCAGCTCACCACTTTATGAAACAGGGGGAACCGCCTACGAGCAGTACTTC.

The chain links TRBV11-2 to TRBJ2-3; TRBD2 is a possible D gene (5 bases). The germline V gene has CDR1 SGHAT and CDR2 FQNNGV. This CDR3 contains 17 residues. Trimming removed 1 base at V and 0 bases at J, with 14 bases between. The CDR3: CASSLVGARPSTDTQYF. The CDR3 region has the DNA TGTGCCAGCAGCTTAGTGGGAGCTAGACCTAGCACAGATACGCAGTATTTT.

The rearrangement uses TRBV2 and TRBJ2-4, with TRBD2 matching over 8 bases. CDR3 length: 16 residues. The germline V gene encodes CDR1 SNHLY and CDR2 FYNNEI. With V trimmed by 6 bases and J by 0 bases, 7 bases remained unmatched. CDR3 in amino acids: CASRLLAALAKNIQYF. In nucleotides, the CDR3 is TGTGCCAGCAGGCTACTAGCGGCACTAGCCAAAAACATTCAGTACTTC.

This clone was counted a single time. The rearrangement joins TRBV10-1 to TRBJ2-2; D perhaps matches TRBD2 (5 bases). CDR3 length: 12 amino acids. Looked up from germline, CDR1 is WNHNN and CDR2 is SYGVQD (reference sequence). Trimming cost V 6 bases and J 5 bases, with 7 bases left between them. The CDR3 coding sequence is TGCGCCAGCAGCCCGGGGACCGGGGAGCTGTTTTTT. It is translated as CASSPGTGELFF.

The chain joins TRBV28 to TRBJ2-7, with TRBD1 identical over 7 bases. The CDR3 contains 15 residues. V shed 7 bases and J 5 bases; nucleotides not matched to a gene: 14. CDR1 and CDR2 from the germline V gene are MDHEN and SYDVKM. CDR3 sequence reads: CASTQTPMDRHEQYF. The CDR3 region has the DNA TGTGCCAGCACACAAACCCCTATGGACAGGCACGAGCAGTACTTC.

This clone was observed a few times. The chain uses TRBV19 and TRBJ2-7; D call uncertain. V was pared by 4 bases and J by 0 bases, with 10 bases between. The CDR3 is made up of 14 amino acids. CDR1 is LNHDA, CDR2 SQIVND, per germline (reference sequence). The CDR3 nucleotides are TGTGCCAGTAGTACAGGCGCGAGCTCCTACGAGCAGTACTTC. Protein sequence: CASSTGASSYEQYF.

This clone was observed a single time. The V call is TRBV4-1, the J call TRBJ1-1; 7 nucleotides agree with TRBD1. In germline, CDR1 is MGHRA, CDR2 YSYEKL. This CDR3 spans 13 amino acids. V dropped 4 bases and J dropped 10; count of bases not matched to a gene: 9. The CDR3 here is CASSPLDRAGAFF. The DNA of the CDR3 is TGCGCCAGCAGCCCCCTAGACAGGGCGGGAGCTTTCTTT.

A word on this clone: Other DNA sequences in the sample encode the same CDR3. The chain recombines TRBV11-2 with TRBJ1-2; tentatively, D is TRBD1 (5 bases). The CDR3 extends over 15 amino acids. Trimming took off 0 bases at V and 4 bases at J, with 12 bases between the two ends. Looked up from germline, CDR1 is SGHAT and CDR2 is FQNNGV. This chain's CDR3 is CASSLDPGGGYGYTF. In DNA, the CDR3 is TGTGCCAGCAGCTTAGATCCGGGGGGAGGCTATGGCTACACCTTC.

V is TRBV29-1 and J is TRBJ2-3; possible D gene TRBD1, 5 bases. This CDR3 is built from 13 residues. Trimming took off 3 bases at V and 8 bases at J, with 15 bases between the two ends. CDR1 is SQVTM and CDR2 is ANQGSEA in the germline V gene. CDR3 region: CSVEGQVISTQYF. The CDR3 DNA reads TGCAGCGTTGAGGGGCAGGTAATAAGTACGCAGTATTTT.